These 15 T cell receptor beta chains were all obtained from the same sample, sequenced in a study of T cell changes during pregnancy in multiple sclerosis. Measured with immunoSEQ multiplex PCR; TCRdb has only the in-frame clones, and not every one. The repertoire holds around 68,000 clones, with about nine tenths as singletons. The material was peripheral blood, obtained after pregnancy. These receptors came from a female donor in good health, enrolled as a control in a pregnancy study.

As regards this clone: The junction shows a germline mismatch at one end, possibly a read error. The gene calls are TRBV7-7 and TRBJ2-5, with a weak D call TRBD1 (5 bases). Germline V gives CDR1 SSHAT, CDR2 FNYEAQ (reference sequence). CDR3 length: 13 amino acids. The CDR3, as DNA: TGTGCTAGCAGCACACAGGTGCAAGAGACCCAGTACTTC. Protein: CASSTQVQETQYF.

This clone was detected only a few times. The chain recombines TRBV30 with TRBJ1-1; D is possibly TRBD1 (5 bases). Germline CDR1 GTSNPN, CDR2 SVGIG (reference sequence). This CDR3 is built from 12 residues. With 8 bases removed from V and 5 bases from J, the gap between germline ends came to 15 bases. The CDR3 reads CAGGRGITEAFF. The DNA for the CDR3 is TGTGCCGGGGGGAGAGGGATTACTGAAGCTTTCTTT.

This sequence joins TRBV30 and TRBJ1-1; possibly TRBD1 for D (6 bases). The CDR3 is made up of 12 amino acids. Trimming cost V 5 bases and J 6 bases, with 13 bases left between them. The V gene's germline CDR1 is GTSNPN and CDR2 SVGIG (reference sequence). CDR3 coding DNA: TGTGCCTGGGAGTTCAGGGGCTCTGAAGCTTTCTTT. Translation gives CAWEFRGSEAFF.

The CDR3 DNA follows: TGCGCCAGCAGCCCCCTACGGACTAGCGGGCGCACAGATACGCAGTATTTT. Protein sequence: CASSPLRTSGRTDTQYF. The chain joins TRBV4-1 to TRBJ2-3; TRBD2 matches at 11 bases. From germline, CDR1 is MGHRA and CDR2 YSYEKL. The V segment lost 4 bases and the J segment 1 base; nucleotides outside the gene matches: 7. This CDR3 has 17 amino acids.

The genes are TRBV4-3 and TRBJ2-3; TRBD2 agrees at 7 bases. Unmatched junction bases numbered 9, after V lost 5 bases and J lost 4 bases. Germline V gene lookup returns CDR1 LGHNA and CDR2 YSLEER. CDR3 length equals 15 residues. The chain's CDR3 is CASSALGGGPDTQYF. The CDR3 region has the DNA TGCGCCAGCAGCGCCCTGGGGGGGGGACCAGATACGCAGTATTTT.

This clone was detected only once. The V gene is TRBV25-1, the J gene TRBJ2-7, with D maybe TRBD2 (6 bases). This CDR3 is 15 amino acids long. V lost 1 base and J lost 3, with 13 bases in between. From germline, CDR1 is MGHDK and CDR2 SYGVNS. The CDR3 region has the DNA TGTGCCAGCAGTGAATTTGGGCAGGGACTCTACGAGCAGTACTTC. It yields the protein CASSEFGQGLYEQYF.

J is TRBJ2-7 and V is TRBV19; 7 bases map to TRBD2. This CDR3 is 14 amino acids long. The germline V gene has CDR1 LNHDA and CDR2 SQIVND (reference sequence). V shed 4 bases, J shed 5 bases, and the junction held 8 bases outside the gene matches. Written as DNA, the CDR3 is TGTGCCAGTAGTACCCGGGGGGTGGGAAACGAGCAGTACTTC. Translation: CASSTRGVGNEQYF.

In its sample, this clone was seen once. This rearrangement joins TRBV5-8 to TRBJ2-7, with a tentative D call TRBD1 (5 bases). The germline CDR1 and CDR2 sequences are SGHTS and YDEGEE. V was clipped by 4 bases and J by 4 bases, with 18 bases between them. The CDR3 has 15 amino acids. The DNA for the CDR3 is TGTGCCAGCAGCGAAGGGGTGACGGACGGTTACGAGCAGTACTTC. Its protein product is CASSEGVTDGYEQYF.

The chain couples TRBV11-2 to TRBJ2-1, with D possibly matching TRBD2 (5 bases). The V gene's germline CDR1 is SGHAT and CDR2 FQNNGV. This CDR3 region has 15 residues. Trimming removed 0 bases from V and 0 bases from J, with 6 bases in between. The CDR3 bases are TGTGCCAGCAGCTTAGAGGCGGGCTCCTACAATGAGCAGTTCTTC. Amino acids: CASSLEAGSYNEQFF.

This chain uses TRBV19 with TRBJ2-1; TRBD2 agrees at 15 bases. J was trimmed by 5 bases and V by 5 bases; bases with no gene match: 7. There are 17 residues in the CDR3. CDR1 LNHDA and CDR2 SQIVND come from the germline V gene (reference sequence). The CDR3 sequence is CASSPRTSGGVHNEQFF. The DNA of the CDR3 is TGTGCCAGTAGTCCGAGGACTAGCGGGGGGGTTCACAATGAGCAGTTCTTC.

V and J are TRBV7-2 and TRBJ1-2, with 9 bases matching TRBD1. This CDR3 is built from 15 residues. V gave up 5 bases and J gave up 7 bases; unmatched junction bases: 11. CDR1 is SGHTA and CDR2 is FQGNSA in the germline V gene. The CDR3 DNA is TGTGCCAGCAGCCCGTCCGGGACAGGGTTTACTGGCTACACCTTC. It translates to CASSPSGTGFTGYTF. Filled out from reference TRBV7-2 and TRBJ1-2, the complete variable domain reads GAGVSQSPSNKVTEKGKDVELRCDPISGHTALYWYRQSLGQGLEFLIYFQGNSAPDKSGLPSDRFSAERTGGSVSTLTIQRTQQEDSAVYLCASSPSGTGFTGYTFGSGTRLTVV.

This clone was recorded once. The chain's CDR3 is CASSEGDSIIWPQHF. DNA for the CDR3: TGTGCCAGCAGCGAGGGGGACAGCATCATTTGGCCCCAGCATTTT. V usage is TRBV9 and J usage is TRBJ1-5; 7 bases line up with TRBD1. The CDR3 extends over 15 amino acids. Germline V gives CDR1 SGDLS, CDR2 YYNGEE. V gave up 3 bases and J gave up 9 bases; unmatched junction bases: 12.

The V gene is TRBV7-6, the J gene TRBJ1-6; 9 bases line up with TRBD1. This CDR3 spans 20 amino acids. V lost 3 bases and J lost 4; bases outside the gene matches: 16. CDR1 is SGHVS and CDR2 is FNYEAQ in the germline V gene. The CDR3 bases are TGTGCCAGCAGCTTCCTACCGGGACAGGGTCCAGATCCTTATAATTCACCCCTCCACTTT. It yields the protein CASSFLPGQGPDPYNSPLHF.

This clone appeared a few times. The CDR3 spells CASSLDRVSEQYF. DNA of the CDR3: TGTGCCAGCTCTCTGGACAGGGTCTCCGAGCAGTACTTC. The chain employs TRBV18 and TRBJ2-7; 8 bases are a match to TRBD1. The CDR3 is 13 residues long. The V gene's germline CDR1 is KGHSH and CDR2 LQKENI. Germline trimming cut 6 bases from V and 6 bases from J; bases unmatched to any gene: 7. Together with reference TRBV18 and TRBJ2-7, the CDR3 gives the full variable domain: NAGVMQNPRHLVRRRGQEARLRCSPMKGHSHVYWYRQLPEEGLKFMVYLQKENIIDESGMPKERFSAEFPKEGPSILRIQQVVRGDSAAYFCASSLDRVSEQYFGPGTRLTVT.

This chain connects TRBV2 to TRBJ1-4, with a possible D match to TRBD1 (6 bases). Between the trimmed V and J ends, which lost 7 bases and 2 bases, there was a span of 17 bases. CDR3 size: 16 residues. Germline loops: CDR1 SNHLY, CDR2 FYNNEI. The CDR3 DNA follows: TGTGCCAGCAACCGAGGGGGGGGTTCTACTAATGAAAAACTGTTTTTT. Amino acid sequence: CASNRGGGSTNEKLFF. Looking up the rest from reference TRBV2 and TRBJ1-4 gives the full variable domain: EPEVTQTPSHQVTQMGQEVILRCVPISNHLYFYWYRQILGQKVEFLVSFYNNEISEKSEIFDDQFSVERPDGSNFTLKIRSTKLEDSAMYFCASNRGGGSTNEKLFFGSGTQLSVL.